Shown below are 24 T cell receptor beta chains from a single sample sequenced in a study of blood T cell repertoires in COVID-19 (dated by TCRdb to 2018 to 2021). Libraries were made using the immunoSEQ multiplex PCR assay. TCRdb took over this immuneACCESS table, retaining in-frame rearrangements with V and J assigned. Such tables are incomplete; in checked studies, under half of the missing clones stem from an unresolved V gene, and the remainder is unexplained. This sample holds some 350,000 clones; around 88% were observed only once. The ten largest account for approximately 3% of the sample. The sample comprised peripheral blood. The receptor source for this set is a man aged 30 to 45 with active or convalescent COVID-19.

The chain uses TRBV2 and TRBJ2-5, with 10 bases matching TRBD1. The CDR3 contains 15 residues. Germline trimming cut 4 bases from V and 5 bases from J; bases unmatched to any gene: 7. Germline V gene sequence: CDR1 SNHLY, CDR2 FYNNEI. CDR3 protein: CASSADRGVGETQYF. The CDR3 nucleotides are TGTGCCAGCAGTGCGGACAGGGGGGTTGGGGAGACCCAGTACTTC.

The chain recombines TRBV19 with TRBJ1-5, with D perhaps matching TRBD1 (5 bases). Trimming removed 4 bases from V and 7 bases from J, with 17 bases in between. This CDR3 is built from 15 residues. Germline CDR1 is LNHDA and CDR2 is SQIVND (reference sequence). CDR3 sequence reads: CASSTTTAPRQPQHF. The CDR3 DNA sequence: TGTGCCAGTAGTACCACGACAGCACCGAGGCAGCCCCAGCATTTT.

This clone came up a few times. The V and J genes are TRBV7-9 and TRBJ2-1, with 8 bases fitting TRBD2. The CDR3 extends over 14 amino acids. The germline V gene encodes CDR1 SEHNR and CDR2 FQNEAQ (reference sequence). The V and J ends lost 7 bases and 5 bases, in that order; junction bases with no gene match: 7. CDR3 nucleotides: TGTGCCAGCACCAAGAGCGGGAGCAACAATGAGCAGTTCTTC. Translated, it gives CASTKSGSNNEQFF.

This sequence joins TRBV5-6 and TRBJ1-2, with 7 bases that match TRBD1. From germline, CDR1 is SGHDT and CDR2 YYEEEE. This CDR3 region has 12 residues. The ends lost 4 bases at V and 7 bases at J; junction bases unmatched: 4. Here the CDR3 DNA reads TGTGCCAGCAGCGCAAGGGACAGTGGCTACACCTTC. Protein product: CASSARDSGYTF.

The chain joins TRBV9 to TRBJ2-7; D is ambiguous. The CDR3 runs 15 residues. The V and J ends lost 0 bases and 7 bases respectively, with 17 bases between them. Germline V gene data show CDR1 as SGDLS and CDR2 as YYNGEE. In DNA, the CDR3 is TGTGCCAGCAGCGTAGCTCCGACCGTTTCGGGTGAGCAGTACTTC. Its protein product is CASSVAPTVSGEQYF.

The genes are TRBV6-4 and TRBJ1-2; D perhaps matches TRBD1 (5 bases). The CDR3 is made up of 13 amino acids. With 7 bases removed from V and 4 bases from J, the gap between germline ends came to 13 bases. The germline CDR1 and CDR2 sequences are MRHNA and SNTAGT. The CDR3 nucleotides are TGTGCCAGCAAGGCAGGGAACTCCTATGGCTACACCTTC. Its protein product is CASKAGNSYGYTF.

The rearrangement links TRBV4-2 to TRBJ1-1, with D unclear. Germline lookup yields CDR1 LGHNA and CDR2 YNFKEQ. The CDR3 spans 14 residues. Trimming left V 4 bases short and J 5 bases short, with 14 bases between. CDR3 nucleotide sequence: TGTGCCAGCAGCCCGGGGAGAGGGTATACTGAAGCTTTCTTT. Translating it yields CASSPGRGYTEAFF.

The chain is built from TRBV7-9 and TRBJ1-1; D gene uncertain. The germline V gene has CDR1 SEHNR and CDR2 FQNEAQ (reference sequence). This CDR3 is built from 15 residues. Trimming cost V 4 bases and J 5 bases, with 17 bases left between them. CDR3 residues: CASSSLRPGLTEAFF. CDR3 sequence (DNA): TGTGCCAGCAGCTCCCTGAGGCCCGGATTGACTGAAGCTTTCTTT.

With respect to this clone: This same CDR3 is encoded by further DNA sequences in the sample. The chain links TRBV7-2 to TRBJ2-7; 7 bases map to TRBD1. CDR3 length: 13 amino acids. Germline values: CDR1 SGHTA, CDR2 FQGNSA. After removal of 1 base from V and 6 bases from J, the junction contained 3 bases not matched to a gene. The CDR3 region has the DNA TGTGCCAGCAGCTTAGGACAGGGTGGCGAGCAGTACTTC. Translating gives CASSLGQGGEQYF.

V and J are TRBV11-2 and TRBJ2-1, with TRBD2 matching 9 bases. Germline V gene lookup returns CDR1 SGHAT and CDR2 FQNNGV. The CDR3 has 17 residues. V was clipped by 3 bases and J by 3 bases; unmatched bases: 9. The CDR3: CASSLWASGAFYNEQFF. The CDR3 nucleotides read TGTGCCAGCAGCTTGTGGGCTAGCGGGGCCTTCTACAATGAGCAGTTCTTC.

This CDR3 is CASSSDRETAYEQYF. The CDR3 coding sequence is TGTGCCAGCAGCAGCGACAGGGAGACAGCCTACGAGCAGTACTTC. This chain links TRBV6-2 or TRBV6-3 with TRBJ2-7, with 7 bases matching TRBD1. J gave up 2 bases and V 6 bases, and 10 bases lay outside the gene matches. The CDR3 is 15 amino acids. Germline CDR1 reads MNHEY; CDR2 reads SVGEGT.

Remarks on this clone: A read error may produce the germline difference seen at one junction end. The CDR3 DNA is TGTGCCAGCAGCGTAGGGGGGACTAGCATAGATACGCAGTATTTT. Its protein product is CASSVGGTSIDTQYF. The chain is built from TRBV9 and TRBJ2-3, with 9 bases that match TRBD2. Germline CDR1 SGDLS, CDR2 YYNGEE. The CDR3 extends over 15 amino acids.

V and J are TRBV5-1 and TRBJ1-2; 10 positions match TRBD1. Germline loops: CDR1 SGHRS, CDR2 YFSETQ. The CDR3 extends over 15 amino acids. J lost 8 bases, V lost 4 bases, and 11 bases had no gene match. The CDR3 DNA reads TGCGCCAGCAGCGGGACGGACAGGGGGGTGGAAGGCTACACCTTC. This sequence encodes CASSGTDRGVEGYTF.

The chain joins TRBV2 to TRBJ1-2; D gene unclear. CDR1 is SNHLY and CDR2 is FYNNEI in the germline V gene. V gave up 7 bases and J gave up 9 bases, with 24 bases separating them. The CDR3 is 15 amino acids. The CDR3 region is CASIVGLGVGPRYTF. CDR3 in DNA: TGTGCCAGCATTGTGGGTTTGGGCGTCGGCCCTCGCTACACCTTC. Combining the CDR3 with reference TRBV2 and TRBJ1-2 gives the whole variable domain EPEVTQTPSHQVTQMGQEVILRCVPISNHLYFYWYRQILGQKVEFLVSFYNNEISEKSEIFDDQFSVERPDGSNFTLKIRSTKLEDSAMYFCASIVGLGVGPRYTFGSGTRLTVV.

This clone occurred once. The chain joins TRBV15 to TRBJ1-2; 9 positions agree with TRBD1. The junction had 8 bases not matched to a gene; V was cut back by 1 base and J by 8 bases. CDR3 length: 15 residues. Germline V lookup: CDR1 LNHNV, CDR2 YYDKDF (reference sequence). The CDR3 spells CATSRAPGTGFGYTF. The DNA of the CDR3 is TGTGCCACCAGCAGAGCCCCCGGGACAGGGTTCGGCTACACCTTC.

The rearrangement links TRBV5-1 to TRBJ2-7; D is unclear. Germline CDR1 SGHRS, CDR2 YFSETQ. V was pared by 2 bases and J by 0 bases, with 15 bases between. There are 16 residues in the CDR3. CDR3 protein: CASSFGQRSSSYEQYF. In DNA, the CDR3 is TGCGCCAGCAGCTTTGGTCAGAGATCTAGCTCCTACGAGCAGTACTTC.

V gene TRBV7-8 combines with J gene TRBJ1-1; D is possibly TRBD1 (5 bases). Deletions cut 2 bases from V and 3 bases from J, with 7 bases between. In germline, CDR1 is SGHVS, CDR2 FQNEAQ. CDR3 length equals 13 residues. This CDR3 is CASSLQGDTEAFF. DNA for the CDR3: TGTGCCAGCAGCTTACAAGGGGACACTGAAGCTTTCTTT.

The V call is TRBV15, the J call TRBJ2-3; no definite D call. Germline V gives CDR1 LNHNV, CDR2 YYDKDF (reference sequence). V was cut by 1 base and J by 0 bases, with 8 bases left in between. CDR3 size: 15 residues. Here the CDR3 reads CATSRAISSTDTQYF. CDR3 bases: TGTGCCACCAGCAGAGCTATTTCTAGCACAGATACGCAGTATTTT.

CDR3 bases: TGCGCCAGCAGCGTTGGACAGGAATACACCGGGGAGCTGTTTTTT. Translating it yields CASSVGQEYTGELFF. J is TRBJ2-2 and V is TRBV5-1; 7 bases match TRBD1. Germline V lookup: CDR1 SGHRS, CDR2 YFSETQ. V gave up 4 bases and J gave up 3 bases; unmatched junction bases: 6. CDR3 size: 15 residues.

V and J are TRBV4-1 and TRBJ1-1; D is uncertain. The germline CDR1 and CDR2 sequences are MGHRA and YSYEKL. The CDR3 is made up of 16 amino acids. Trimming cost V 1 base and J 3 bases, with 15 bases left between them. For the CDR3, the DNA is TGCGCCAGCAGCCAAGGGGCGGGTCCGAAGGACACTGAAGCTTTCTTT. Amino acids: CASSQGAGPKDTEAFF.

In its sample, this clone was seen a few times. This chain connects TRBV3-1 (or the pseudogene TRBV3-2) to TRBJ1-2; 7 nucleotides line up with TRBD1. With 2 bases clipped from V and 2 bases from J, the junction kept 5 bases outside the gene matches. The CDR3 has 15 amino acids. Looked up from germline, CDR1 is LGHDT and CDR2 is YNNKEL (reference sequence). CDR3 sequence: CASSQQGVSNYGYTF. In nucleotides, the CDR3 is TGTGCCAGCAGCCAACAGGGGGTGAGCAACTATGGCTACACCTTC.

This chain uses TRBV2 with TRBJ1-5; no clear D. The germline V gene encodes CDR1 SNHLY and CDR2 FYNNEI. Trimming cost V 8 bases and J 5 bases, with 16 bases left between them. The CDR3 spans 14 residues. CDR3 nucleotides: TGTGCCAGCCGGGGAGGCAGCACATATCAGCCCCAGCATTTT. It is translated as CASRGGSTYQPQHF. The complete variable domain, with remaining parts taken from reference TRBV2 and TRBJ1-5, reads EPEVTQTPSHQVTQMGQEVILRCVPISNHLYFYWYRQILGQKVEFLVSFYNNEISEKSEIFDDQFSVERPDGSNFTLKIRSTKLEDSAMYFCASRGGSTYQPQHFGDGTRLSIL.

Concerning this clone itself: This sample also contains other DNA sequences that code for the same CDR3. The rearrangement joins TRBV9 to TRBJ2-2; D unresolved. Trimming cost V 2 bases and J 5 bases, with 4 bases left between them. The CDR3 is 12 residues long. CDR1 is SGDLS and CDR2 is YYNGEE in the germline V gene. In nucleotides, the CDR3 is TGTGCCAGCAGCGTGAGTACCGGGGAGCTGTTTTTT. Its translation is CASSVSTGELFF.

This clone has a handful of counts. V and J are TRBV6-2 or TRBV6-3 and TRBJ2-1, with 10 bases aligning to TRBD2. J lost 15 bases, V lost 2 bases, and 16 bases had no gene match. Germline V gives CDR1 MNHEY, CDR2 SVGEGT. The CDR3 is 16 residues long. The CDR3 reads CASSYAGTSDIMSLFF. CDR3 coding DNA: TGTGCCAGCAGTTACGCCGGGACTAGCGACATAATGAGCCTGTTCTTC.